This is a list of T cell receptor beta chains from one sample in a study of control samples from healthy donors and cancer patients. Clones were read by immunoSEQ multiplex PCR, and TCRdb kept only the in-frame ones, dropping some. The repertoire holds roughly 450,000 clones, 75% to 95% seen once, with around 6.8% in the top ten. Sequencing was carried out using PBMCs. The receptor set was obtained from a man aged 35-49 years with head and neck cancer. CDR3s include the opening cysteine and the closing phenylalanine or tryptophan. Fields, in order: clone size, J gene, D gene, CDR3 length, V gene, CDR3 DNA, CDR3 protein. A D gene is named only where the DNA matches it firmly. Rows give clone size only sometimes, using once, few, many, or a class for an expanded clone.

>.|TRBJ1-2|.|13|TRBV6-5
TGTGCCAGCTCCGGCAGCCCTAACTATGGCTACACCTTC
CASSGSPNYGYTF
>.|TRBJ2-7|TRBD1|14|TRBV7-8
TGTGCCAGCAGCTTATCGACAGGGGCCCACGAGCAGTACTTC
CASSLSTGAHEQYF
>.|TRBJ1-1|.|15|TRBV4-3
TGCGCCAGCAGCCTAAAGTCCTCTACATACTTTGAAGCTTTCTTT
CASSLKSSTYFEAFF
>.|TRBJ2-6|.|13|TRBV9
TGTGCCAGCAGCGGTATCGGGGCCAACGTCCTGACTTTC
CASSGIGANVLTF
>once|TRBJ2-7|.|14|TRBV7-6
TGTGCCAGCAGCTCCGGGGACAATTCTCGCGAGCAGTACTTC
CASSSGDNSREQYF
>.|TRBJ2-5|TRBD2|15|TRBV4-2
TGTGCCAGCAGCCTGACTAGCGGGGTCCAAGAGACCCAGTACTTC
CASSLTSGVQETQYF
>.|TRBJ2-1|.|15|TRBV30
TGTGCCTGGAGTTGGGTCCTGGGACCTAAGTATGAGCAGTTCTTC
CAWSWVLGPKYEQFF
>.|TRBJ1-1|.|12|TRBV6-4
TGTGCCAGCAGTGACGGGGGCACTGAAGCTTTCTTT
CASSDGGTEAFF
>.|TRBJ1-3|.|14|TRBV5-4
TGTGCCAGCAAGCAAGTCTTCTCTGGAAACACCATATATTTT
CASKQVFSGNTIYF
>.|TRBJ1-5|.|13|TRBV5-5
TGTGCCAGCAGCCCCTACACGGATCAGCCCCAGCATTTT
CASSPYTDQPQHF
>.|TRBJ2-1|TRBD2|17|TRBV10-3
TGTGCCAACGCCCCCGGGACTAGCGGGAGTGGGTTCAATGAGCAGTTCTTC
CANAPGTSGSGFNEQFF
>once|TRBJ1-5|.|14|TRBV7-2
TGTGCCAGCAGCTTAGTCTCAGGAAATCAGCCCCAGCATTTT
CASSLVSGNQPQHF
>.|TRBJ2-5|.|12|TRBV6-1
TGTGCCAGCAGTGATTTTGGGGAGACCCAGTACTTC
CASSDFGETQYF
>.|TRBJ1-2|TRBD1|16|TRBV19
TGTGCCAGTAGTCGTACCCGGGACAGGGAGAGCTATGGCTACACCTTC
CASSRTRDRESYGYTF
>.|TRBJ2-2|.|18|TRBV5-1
TGCGCCAGCAGCTCGCCACGGCCTCCTGAGACGAACACCGGGGAGCTGTTTTTT
CASSSPRPPETNTGELFF
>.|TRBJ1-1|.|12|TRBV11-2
TGTGCCAGCAGCTCGGGAATTCGTGGAGCTTTCTTT
CASSSGIRGAFF
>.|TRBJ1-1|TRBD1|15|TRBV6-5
TGTGCCAGCAGTTTACAGGGGGGCATGAACACTGAAGCTTTCTTT
CASSLQGGMNTEAFF
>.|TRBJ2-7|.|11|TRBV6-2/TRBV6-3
TGTGCCAGCAGCCTCACCTACGAGCAGTACTTC
CASSLTYEQYF
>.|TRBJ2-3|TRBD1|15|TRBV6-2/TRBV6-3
TGTGCCAGCAGTTACTTATACGGGACAGGGGTTACGCAGTATTTT
CASSYLYGTGVTQYF
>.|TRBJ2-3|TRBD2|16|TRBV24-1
TGTGCCACCAGTGATTACGGGGGGGCGAGCACAGATACGCAGTATTTT
CATSDYGGASTDTQYF
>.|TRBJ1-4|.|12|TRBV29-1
TGCAGCGTTCGACCCATAGGGGAAAAACTGTTTTTT
CSVRPIGEKLFF
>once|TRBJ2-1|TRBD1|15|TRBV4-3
TGCGCCAGCAGCCAGAGACAGGGCCCTTACAATGAGCAGTTCTTC
CASSQRQGPYNEQFF
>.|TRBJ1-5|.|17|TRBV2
TGTGCCAGCAGTGACCCTATCCGGGACACTTACAATCAGCCCCAGCATTTT
CASSDPIRDTYNQPQHF
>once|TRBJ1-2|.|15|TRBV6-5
TGTGCCAGCAGTTACTCGAACAGGGTAGAATATGGCTACACCTTC
CASSYSNRVEYGYTF
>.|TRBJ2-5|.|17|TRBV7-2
TGTGCCAGCAGCTTAGAGGGGGGGGTTTGGGGCCAAGAGACCCAGTACTTC
CASSLEGGVWGQETQYF
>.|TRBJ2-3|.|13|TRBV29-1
TGCAGCGCCCCCTCCGGATACACAGATACGCAGTATTTT
CSAPSGYTDTQYF
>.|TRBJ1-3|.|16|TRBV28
TGTGCCAGCTGGGGACCCGGACAGTCCAATGGAAACACCATATATTTT
CASWGPGQSNGNTIYF
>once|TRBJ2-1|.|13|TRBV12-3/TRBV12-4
TGTGCCAGCAGTCCTATTAACAGAGATGAGCAGTTCTTC
CASSPINRDEQFF
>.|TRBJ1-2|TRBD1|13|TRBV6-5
TGTGCCAGCGTACGAACAGGGGGAGGGGGCTACACCTTC
CASVRTGGGGYTF
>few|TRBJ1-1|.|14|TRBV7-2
TGTGCCAGCAGCTTACCCGGGACGAACACTGAAGCTTTCTTT
CASSLPGTNTEAFF
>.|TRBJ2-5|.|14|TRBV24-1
TGTGCCACCAGTGACCCGACAGCCCTGGAGACCCAGTACTTC
CATSDPTALETQYF
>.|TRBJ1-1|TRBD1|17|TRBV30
TGTGCCTGGAGGGTAACTAAATACCGGGACAGGGCCACTGAAGCTTTCTTT
CAWRVTKYRDRATEAFF
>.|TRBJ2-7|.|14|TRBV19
TGTGCCAGTAGTCGGGGTGGGCTGACCTACGAGCAGTACTTC
CASSRGGLTYEQYF
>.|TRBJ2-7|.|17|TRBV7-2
TGTGCCAGCAGCTTATCAACGGGGGGCCAGGGAGTCTACGAGCAGTACTTC
CASSLSTGGQGVYEQYF
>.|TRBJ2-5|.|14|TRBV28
TGTGCCAGCAGTGCCTCCGGGCCTGGGGAGACCCAGTACTTC
CASSASGPGETQYF
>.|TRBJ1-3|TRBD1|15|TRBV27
TGTGCCAGCAGACCCTGGACAGGGGGTGTGAACACCATATATTTT
CASRPWTGGVNTIYF
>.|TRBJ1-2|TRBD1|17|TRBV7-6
TGTGCCAGCATCGCCCAAGGCCAGGGGGGAGAGAACTATGGCTACACCTTC
CASIAQGQGGENYGYTF
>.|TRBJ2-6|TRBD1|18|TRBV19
TGTGCCAGTAGTATTGGGACAGGGGACAATACTGGGGCCAACGTCCTGACTTTC
CASSIGTGDNTGANVLTF
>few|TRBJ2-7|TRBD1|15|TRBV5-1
TGCGCCAGCAGCTTGAACAGGGGAGCCCAGTACGAGCAGTACTTC
CASSLNRGAQYEQYF
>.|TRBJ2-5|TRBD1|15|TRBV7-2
TGTGCCAGCAGCTTAGGGGACAGAAGGCAAGAGACCCAGTACTTC
CASSLGDRRQETQYF
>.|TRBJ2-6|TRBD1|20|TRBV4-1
TGCGCCAGCAGCCTTCAGACTAAAGGGACAGGGGCGCCTGGGGCCAACGTCCTGACTTTC
CASSLQTKGTGAPGANVLTF